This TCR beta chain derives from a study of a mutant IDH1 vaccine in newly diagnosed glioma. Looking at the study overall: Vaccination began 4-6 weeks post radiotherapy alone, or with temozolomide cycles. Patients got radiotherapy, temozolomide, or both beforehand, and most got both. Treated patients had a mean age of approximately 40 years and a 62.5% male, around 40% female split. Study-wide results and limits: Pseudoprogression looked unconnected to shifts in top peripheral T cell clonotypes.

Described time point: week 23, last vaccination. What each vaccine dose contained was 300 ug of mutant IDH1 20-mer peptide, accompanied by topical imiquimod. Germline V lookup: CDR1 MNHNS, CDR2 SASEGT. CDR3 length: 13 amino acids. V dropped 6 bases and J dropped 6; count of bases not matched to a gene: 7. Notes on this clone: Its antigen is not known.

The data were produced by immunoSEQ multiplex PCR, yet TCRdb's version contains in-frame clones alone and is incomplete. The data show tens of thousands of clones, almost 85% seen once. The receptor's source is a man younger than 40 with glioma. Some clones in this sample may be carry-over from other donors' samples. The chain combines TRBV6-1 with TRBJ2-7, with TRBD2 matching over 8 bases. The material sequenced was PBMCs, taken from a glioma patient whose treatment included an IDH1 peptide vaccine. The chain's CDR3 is CASSDGRASEQYF. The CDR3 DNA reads TGTGCCAGCAGCGACGGGAGGGCCTCCGAGCAGTACTTC.